This T cell receptor (beta chain) is drawn from a study of a mutant IDH1 vaccine in newly diagnosed glioma. Turning to the study itself: The sex distribution of treated patients was approximately 62% male and around 40% female, with a mean age of roughly 40 years. Most had both radiotherapy and temozolomide beforehand; others had only one. Study outcomes and limitations: Among top peripheral T cell clonotypes, changes seemed unrelated to pseudoprogression.

Comments on this clone: The antigen is not known.

The V gene end was trimmed by 0 bases and the J gene end by 0 bases; junction bases not matched to a gene: 10. There are 18 residues in the CDR3. The germline gives CDR1 LGHNT, CDR2 FRNRAP. Time point meaning: week 23, last vaccination. What each vaccine dose contained was 300 ug of mutant IDH1 20-mer peptide, accompanied by topical imiquimod. The donor cohort comprised cases of new WHO grade 3 or 4 IDH1-mutant, ATRX-lost astrocytoma. Data came from immunoSEQ multiplex PCR; TCRdb stores just in-frame clones and leaves some out. The sample includes about 65,000 clones, about 85% of them seen just once.

V gene TRBV12-5 combines with J gene TRBJ1-1; 7 positions match TRBD1. The origin of this receptor is a man aged 25-45 years with glioma. The sequences come from PBMCs, collected from a glioma patient whose treatment included an IDH1 peptide vaccine. For the CDR3, the DNA is TGTGCTAGTGGTTTGGTACTAAAGGGGACAGTTATGAACACTGAAGCTTTCTTT. Residues: CASGLVLKGTVMNTEAFF.